This T cell receptor (beta chain) was documented in a study of T cell responses to AZD1222 COVID-19 vaccine. Study findings and constraints: Targets within unmutated variant regions were reportedly found for nearly half of spike-specific TCRs. The donor group comprised mostly white British people and more females; the analysis possibly underestimated clonal diversity. When two AZD1222 doses had been given, Spike-specific TCR breadth and depth rose. Repertoire sampling was restricted to post-peak T cell response timepoints.

Profiling relied on immunoSEQ multiplex PCR, and the TCRdb table lists in-frame clones only, not all of them. This sample has 150,000 to 200,000 clones, with 90% found just once. Germline values: CDR1 MRHNA, CDR2 SNTAGT. CDR3 length equals 14 residues. Germline trimming cut 3 bases from V and 2 bases from J; bases unmatched to any gene: 3. In regard to this clone: The antigen remains unidentified.

The receptor comes from an adult who received the MenACWY meningococcal vaccine as a control. The chain uses TRBV6-4 and TRBJ2-5, with 7 bases matching TRBD1. This material consisted of peripheral blood, taken 28 days after the second dose of the MenACWY control vaccine. In DNA, the CDR3 is TGTGCCAGCAGTGAGACGACAGGGCAAGAGACCCAGTACTTC. Its translation is CASSETTGQETQYF.